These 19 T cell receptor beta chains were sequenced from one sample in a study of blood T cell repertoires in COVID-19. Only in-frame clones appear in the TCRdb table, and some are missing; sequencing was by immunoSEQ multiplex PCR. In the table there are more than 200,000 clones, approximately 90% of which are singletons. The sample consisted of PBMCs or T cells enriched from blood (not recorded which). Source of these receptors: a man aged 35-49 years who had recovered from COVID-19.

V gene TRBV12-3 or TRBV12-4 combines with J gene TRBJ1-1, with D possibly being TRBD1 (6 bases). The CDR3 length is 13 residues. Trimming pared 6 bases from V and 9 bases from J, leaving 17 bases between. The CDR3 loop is CASREAGGAKAFF. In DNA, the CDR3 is TGTGCCAGCAGAGAAGCGGGGGGGGCGAAAGCTTTCTTT.

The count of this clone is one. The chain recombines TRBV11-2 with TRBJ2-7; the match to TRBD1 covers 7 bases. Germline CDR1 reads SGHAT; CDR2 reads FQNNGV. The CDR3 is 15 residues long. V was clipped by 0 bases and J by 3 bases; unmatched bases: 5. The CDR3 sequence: CASSLDRDRDYEQYF. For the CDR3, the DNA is TGTGCCAGCAGCTTAGATCGAGACAGGGACTACGAGCAGTACTTC. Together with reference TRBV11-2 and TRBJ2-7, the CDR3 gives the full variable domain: EAGVAQSPRYKIIEKRQSVAFWCNPISGHATLYWYQQILGQGPKLLIQFQNNGVVDDSQLPKDRFSAERLKGVDSTLKIQPAKLEDSAVYLCASSLDRDRDYEQYFGPGTRLTVT.

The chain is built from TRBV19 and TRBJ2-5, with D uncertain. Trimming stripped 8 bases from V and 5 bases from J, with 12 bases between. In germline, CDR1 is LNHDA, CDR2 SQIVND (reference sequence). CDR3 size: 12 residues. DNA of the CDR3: TGTGCCAGTGGAGTGAGGCGGGAGACCCAGTACTTC. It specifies CASGVRRETQYF.

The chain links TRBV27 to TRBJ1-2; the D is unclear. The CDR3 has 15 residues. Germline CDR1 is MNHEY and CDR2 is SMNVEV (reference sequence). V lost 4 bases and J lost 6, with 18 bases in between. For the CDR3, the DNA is TGTGCCAGCAGTTCGGGTTTCTCCGGGGAGGATGGCTACACCTTC. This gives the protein CASSSGFSGEDGYTF.

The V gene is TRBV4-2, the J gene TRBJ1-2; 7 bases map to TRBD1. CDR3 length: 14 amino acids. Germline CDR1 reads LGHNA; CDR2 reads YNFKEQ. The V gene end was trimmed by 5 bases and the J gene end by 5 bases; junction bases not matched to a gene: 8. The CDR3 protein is CASSSPGTAYGYTF. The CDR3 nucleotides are TGTGCCAGCAGCTCCCCCGGGACAGCATATGGCTACACCTTC.

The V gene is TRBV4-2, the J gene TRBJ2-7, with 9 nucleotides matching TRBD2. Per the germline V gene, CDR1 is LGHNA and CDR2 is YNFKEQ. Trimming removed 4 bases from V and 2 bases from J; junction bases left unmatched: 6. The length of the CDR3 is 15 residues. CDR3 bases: TGTGCCAGCAGCCCGAGACTAGCGGAAACCTACGAGCAGTACTTC. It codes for CASSPRLAETYEQYF.

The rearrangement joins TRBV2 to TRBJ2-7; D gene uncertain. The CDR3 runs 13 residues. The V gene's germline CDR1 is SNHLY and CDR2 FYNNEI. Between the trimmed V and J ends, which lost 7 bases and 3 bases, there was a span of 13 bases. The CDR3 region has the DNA TGTGCCAGCATAGACATAAGCTACTACGAGCAGTACTTC. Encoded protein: CASIDISYYEQYF. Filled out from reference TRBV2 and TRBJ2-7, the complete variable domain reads EPEVTQTPSHQVTQMGQEVILRCVPISNHLYFYWYRQILGQKVEFLVSFYNNEISEKSEIFDDQFSVERPDGSNFTLKIRSTKLEDSAMYFCASIDISYYEQYFGPGTRLTVT.

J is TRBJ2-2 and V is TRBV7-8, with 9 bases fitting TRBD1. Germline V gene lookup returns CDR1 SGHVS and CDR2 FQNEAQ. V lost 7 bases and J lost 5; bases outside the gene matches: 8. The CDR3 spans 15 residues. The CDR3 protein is CASIPGTGRTGELFF. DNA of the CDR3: TGTGCCAGCATCCCCGGGACAGGGCGAACCGGGGAGCTGTTTTTT. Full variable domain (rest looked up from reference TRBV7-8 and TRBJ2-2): GAGVSQSPRYKVAKRGQDVALRCDPISGHVSLFWYQQALGQGPEFLTYFQNEAQLDKSGLPSDRFFAERPEGSVSTLKIQRTQQEDSAVYLCASIPGTGRTGELFFGEGSRLTVL.

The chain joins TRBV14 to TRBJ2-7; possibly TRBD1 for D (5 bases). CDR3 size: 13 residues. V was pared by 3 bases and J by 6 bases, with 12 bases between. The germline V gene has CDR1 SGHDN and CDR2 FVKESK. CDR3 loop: CASSHNDRFEQYF. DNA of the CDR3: TGTGCCAGCAGCCACAATGACAGATTCGAGCAGTACTTC.

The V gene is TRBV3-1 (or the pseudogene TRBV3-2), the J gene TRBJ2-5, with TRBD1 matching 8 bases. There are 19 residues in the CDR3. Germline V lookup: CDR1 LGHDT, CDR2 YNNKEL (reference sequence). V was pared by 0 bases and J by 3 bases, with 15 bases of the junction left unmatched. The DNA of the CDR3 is TGTGCCAGCAGCCAAGAAGTCGGCTCCCCGACAGGGGACGAAGAGACCCAGTACTTC. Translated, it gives CASSQEVGSPTGDEETQYF.

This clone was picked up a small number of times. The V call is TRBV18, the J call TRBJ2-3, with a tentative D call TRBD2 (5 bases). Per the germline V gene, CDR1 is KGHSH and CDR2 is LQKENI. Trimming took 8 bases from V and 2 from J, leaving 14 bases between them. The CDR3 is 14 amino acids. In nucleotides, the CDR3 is TGTGCCAGCAATTCACACGGGGACACAGATACGCAGTATTTT. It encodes CASNSHGDTDTQYF.

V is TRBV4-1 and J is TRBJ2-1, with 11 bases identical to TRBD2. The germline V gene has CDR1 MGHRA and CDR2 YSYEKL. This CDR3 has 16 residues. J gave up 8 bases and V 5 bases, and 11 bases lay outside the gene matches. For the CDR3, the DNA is TGCGCCAGCAGCTACCGACTAGCGGGATCGTTGGATGAGCAGTTCTTC. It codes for CASSYRLAGSLDEQFF.

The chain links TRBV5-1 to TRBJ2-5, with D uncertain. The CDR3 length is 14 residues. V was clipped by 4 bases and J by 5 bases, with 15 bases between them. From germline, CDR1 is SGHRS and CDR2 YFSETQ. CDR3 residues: CASSILYGTETQYF. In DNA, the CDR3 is TGCGCCAGCAGCATCCTATACGGTACGGAGACCCAGTACTTC. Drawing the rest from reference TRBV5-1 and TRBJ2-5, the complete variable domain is KAGVTQTPRYLIKTRGQQVTLSCSPISGHRSVSWYQQTPGQGLQFLFEYFSETQRNKGNFPGRFSGRQFSNSRSEMNVSTLELGDSALYLCASSILYGTETQYFGPGTRLLVL.

DNA for the CDR3: TGTGCCAGCAGTGAGGACGGGGAATACACTGAAGCTTTCTTT. Its protein product is CASSEDGEYTEAFF. The rearrangement links TRBV6-1 to TRBJ1-1; D gene uncertain. V was trimmed by 3 bases and J by 3 bases, leaving 11 bases between them. The CDR3 is made up of 14 amino acids. The germline gives CDR1 MNHNS, CDR2 SASEGT.

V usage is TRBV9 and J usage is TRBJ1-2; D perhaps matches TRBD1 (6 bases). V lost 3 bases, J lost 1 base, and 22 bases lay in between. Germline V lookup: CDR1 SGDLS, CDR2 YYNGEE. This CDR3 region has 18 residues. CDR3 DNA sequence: TGTGCCAGCAGCGCCGGCCTGGGGGCGAGGGTGTTTAACTATGGCTACACCTTC. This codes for CASSAGLGARVFNYGYTF.

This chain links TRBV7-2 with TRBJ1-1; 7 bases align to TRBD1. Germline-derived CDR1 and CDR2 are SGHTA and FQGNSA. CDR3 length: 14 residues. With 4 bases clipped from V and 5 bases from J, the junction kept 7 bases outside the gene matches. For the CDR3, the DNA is TGTGCCAGCAGCTCTTCGGACAGGTGGACTGAAGCTTTCTTT. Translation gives CASSSSDRWTEAFF. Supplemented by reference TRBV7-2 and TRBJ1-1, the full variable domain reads GAGVSQSPSNKVTEKGKDVELRCDPISGHTALYWYRQSLGQGLEFLIYFQGNSAPDKSGLPSDRFSAERTGGSVSTLTIQRTQQEDSAVYLCASSSSDRWTEAFFGQGTRLTVV.

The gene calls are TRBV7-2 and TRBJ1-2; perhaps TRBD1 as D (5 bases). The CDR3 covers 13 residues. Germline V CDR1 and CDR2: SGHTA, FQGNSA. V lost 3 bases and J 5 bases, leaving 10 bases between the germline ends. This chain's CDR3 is CASSFDGTYGYTF. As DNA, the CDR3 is TGTGCCAGCAGCTTCGACGGGACTTATGGCTACACCTTC.

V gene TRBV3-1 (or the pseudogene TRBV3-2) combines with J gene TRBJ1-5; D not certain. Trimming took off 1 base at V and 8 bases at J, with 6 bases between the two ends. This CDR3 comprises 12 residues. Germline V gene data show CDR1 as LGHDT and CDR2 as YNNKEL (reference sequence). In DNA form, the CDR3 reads TGTGCCAGCAGCCAAGCCGGGGAGCCCCAGCATTTT. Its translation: CASSQAGEPQHF.

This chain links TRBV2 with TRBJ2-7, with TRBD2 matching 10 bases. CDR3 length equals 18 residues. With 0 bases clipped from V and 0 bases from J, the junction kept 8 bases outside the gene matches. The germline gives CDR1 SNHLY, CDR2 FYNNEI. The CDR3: CASSEALGLARSSYEQYF. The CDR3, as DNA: TGTGCCAGCAGTGAAGCGCTGGGACTAGCGAGGAGCTCCTACGAGCAGTACTTC.